This T cell receptor beta chain stems from a study of tumor-infiltrating lymphocytes in localized non-small cell lung cancer. Study context: From each patient, both tumor and uninvolved lung, non-adjacent to tumor, were sampled. Findings of the study overall: Compared with uninvolved lung, tumors showed higher T cell infiltration by TCRbeta sequencing. TCR sequencing covered a subset of patients with enough tissue.

This clone was picked up a small number of times. Its antigen remains unidentified. The repertoire was sequenced with immunoSEQ multiplex PCR; TCRdb's copy has only in-frame clones and lacks some. In the table there are around 23,000 clones, about two thirds of which are singletons. The sequencing sample was made of lung tumor tissue. This TCR came from a human donor with non-small cell lung cancer.

The CDR3 DNA is TGCGCCAGCAGCGCAACGGGACACGGCGCTAACTATGGCTACACCTTC. As protein: CASSATGHGANYGYTF. The gene calls are TRBV5-1 and TRBJ1-2; possible D gene TRBD1, 6 bases. Germline V gives CDR1 SGHRS, CDR2 YFSETQ. With 4 bases removed from V and 0 bases from J, the gap between germline ends came to 16 bases. This CDR3 is built from 16 residues.